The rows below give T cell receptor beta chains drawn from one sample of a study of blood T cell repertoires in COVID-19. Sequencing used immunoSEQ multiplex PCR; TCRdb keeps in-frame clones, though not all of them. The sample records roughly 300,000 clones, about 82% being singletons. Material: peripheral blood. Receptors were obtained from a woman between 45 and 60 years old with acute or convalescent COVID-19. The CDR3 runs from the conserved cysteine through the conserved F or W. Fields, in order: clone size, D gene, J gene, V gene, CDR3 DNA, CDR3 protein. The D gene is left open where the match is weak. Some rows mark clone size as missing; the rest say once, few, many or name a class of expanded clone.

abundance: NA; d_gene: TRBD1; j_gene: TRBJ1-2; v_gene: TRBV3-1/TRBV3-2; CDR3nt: TGTGCCAGCAGCCCAGCGACAGGGTCATACTATGGCTACACCTTC; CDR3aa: CASSPATGSYYGYTF
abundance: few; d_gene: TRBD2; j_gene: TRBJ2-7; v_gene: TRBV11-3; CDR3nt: TGTGCCAGCAGCTCCGCGGGAGCCAACACCTACGAGCAGTACTTC; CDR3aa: CASSSAGANTYEQYF
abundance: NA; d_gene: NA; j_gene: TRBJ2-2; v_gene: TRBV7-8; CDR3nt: TGTGCCAGCAGCCGCCAGTTGAGGACCGGGGAGCTGTTTTTT; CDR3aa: CASSRQLRTGELFF
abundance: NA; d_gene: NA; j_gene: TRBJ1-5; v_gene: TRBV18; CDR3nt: TGTGCCAGCTCACCACCGCAGGCCCCAATTAGCAATCAGCCCCAGCATTTT; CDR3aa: CASSPPQAPISNQPQHF
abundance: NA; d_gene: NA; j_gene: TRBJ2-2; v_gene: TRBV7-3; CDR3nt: TGTGCCAGCAGCTTAATGGGGGGGCAGCACGCGAACACCGGGGAGCTGTTTTTT; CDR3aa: CASSLMGGQHANTGELFF
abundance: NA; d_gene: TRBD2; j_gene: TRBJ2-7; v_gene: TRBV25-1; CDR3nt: TGTGCCAGCAGTCTAGCGGGAGCCTCCTACGAGCAGTACTTC; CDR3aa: CASSLAGASYEQYF
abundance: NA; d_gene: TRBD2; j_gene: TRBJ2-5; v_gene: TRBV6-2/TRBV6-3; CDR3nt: TGTGCCAGCAGTTACTGGCTAGCGGGAGGCGGTGGTTTTGGTGGAGAGACCCAGTACTTC; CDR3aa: CASSYWLAGGGGFGGETQYF
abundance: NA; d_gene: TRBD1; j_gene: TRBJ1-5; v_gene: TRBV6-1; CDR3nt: TGTGCCAGCAGTGAACGGACAGGGGGTTTTCGCAATCAGCCCCAGCATTTT; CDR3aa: CASSERTGGFRNQPQHF
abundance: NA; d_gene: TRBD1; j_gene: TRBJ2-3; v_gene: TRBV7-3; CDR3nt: TGTGCCAGCAGCGCGCAGGGACAGACTAGCACAGATACGCAGTATTTT; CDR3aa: CASSAQGQTSTDTQYF
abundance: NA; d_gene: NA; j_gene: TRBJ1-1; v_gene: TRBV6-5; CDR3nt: TGTGCCACCAGGGGCTGGCAGGGCGGGGCTGAAGCTTTCTTT; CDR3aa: CATRGWQGGAEAFF
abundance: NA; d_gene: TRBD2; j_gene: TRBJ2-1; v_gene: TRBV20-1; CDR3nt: TGCAGTGCTAGTTCTTGGACTAGCGGATACAATGAGCAGTTCTTC; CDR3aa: CSASSWTSGYNEQFF
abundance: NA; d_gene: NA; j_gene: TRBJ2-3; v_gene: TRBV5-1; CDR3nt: TGCGCCAGCAGCTTGGGGACACTCACTAGCACAGATACGCAGTATTTT; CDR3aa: CASSLGTLTSTDTQYF
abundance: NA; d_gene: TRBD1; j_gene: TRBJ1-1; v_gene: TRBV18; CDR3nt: TGTGCCAGCTCACAAACGACAGGGACCACTGAAGCTTTCTTT; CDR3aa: CASSQTTGTTEAFF
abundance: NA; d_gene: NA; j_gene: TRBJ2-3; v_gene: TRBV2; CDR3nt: TGTGCCAGCAGTGGGAGGACAGATACGCAGTATTTT; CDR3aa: CASSGRTDTQYF
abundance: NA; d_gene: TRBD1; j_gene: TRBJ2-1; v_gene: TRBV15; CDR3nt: TGTGCCACCAGCGGGACCTTCAGGGGGCTGAGGTACAATGAGCAGTTCTTC; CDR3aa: CATSGTFRGLRYNEQFF
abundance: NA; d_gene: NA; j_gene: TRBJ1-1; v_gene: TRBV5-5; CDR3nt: TGTGCCAGCAGCTTGCAGGGAAGGTACACTGAAGCTTTCTTT; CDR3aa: CASSLQGRYTEAFF
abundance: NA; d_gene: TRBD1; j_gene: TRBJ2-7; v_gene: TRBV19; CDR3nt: TGTGCCAGTAGTATACGTGGGACAGCGCCGTCCGAGCAGTACTTC; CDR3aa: CASSIRGTAPSEQYF
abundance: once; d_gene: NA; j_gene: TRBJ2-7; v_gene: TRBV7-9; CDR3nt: TGTGCCAGCAGTTCGGTCCGGTACGAGCAGTACTTC; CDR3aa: CASSSVRYEQYF
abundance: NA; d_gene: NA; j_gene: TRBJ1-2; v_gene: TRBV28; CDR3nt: TGTGCCAGCAGTTGGGGAGGGGCATATGGCTACACCTTC; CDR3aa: CASSWGGAYGYTF
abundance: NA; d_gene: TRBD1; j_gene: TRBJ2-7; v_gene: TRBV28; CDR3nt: TGTGCCAGCAGGGGACAGGGTGAGGCCTACGAGCAGTACTTC; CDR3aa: CASRGQGEAYEQYF
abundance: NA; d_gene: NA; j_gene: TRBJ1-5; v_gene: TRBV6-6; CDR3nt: TGTGCCAGCAGGGATCAGGGGATCAATCAGCCCCAGCATTTT; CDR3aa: CASRDQGINQPQHF
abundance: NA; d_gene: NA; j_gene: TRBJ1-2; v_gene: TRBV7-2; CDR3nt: TGTGCCAGCAGATTTCGGGGGGGTAACTATGGCTACACCTTC; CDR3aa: CASRFRGGNYGYTF
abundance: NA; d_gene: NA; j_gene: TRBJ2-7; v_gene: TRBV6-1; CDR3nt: TGTACCAGCAGTGAAATAAGGGGAAGCGAGCAGTACTTC; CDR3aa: CTSSEIRGSEQYF
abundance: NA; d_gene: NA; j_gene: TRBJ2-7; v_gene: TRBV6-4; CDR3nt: TGTGCCAGCAGTGGCGGCCACTACGAGCAGTACTTC; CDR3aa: CASSGGHYEQYF
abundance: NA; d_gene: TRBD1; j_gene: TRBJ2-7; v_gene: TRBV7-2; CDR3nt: TGTGCCAGCAGCGGATCCGGGACAGGGACGCTCGAGCAGTACTTC; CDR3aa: CASSGSGTGTLEQYF
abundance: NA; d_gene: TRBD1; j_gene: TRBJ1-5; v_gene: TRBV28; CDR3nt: TGTGCCAGCAGTGGGACAGGTATCGGGGGCAATCAGCCCCAGCATTTT; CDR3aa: CASSGTGIGGNQPQHF
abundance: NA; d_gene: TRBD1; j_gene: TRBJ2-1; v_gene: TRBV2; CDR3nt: TGTGCCAGCAGTGCGGGACAGGGGGTCAGCAATGAGCAGTTCTTC; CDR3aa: CASSAGQGVSNEQFF
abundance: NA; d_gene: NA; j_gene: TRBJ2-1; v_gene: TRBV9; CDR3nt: TGTGCCAGCAGCAGGGGGTCCTACAATGAGCAGTTCTTC; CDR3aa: CASSRGSYNEQFF
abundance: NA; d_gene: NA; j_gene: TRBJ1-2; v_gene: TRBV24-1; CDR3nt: TGTGCCACCAGTGACCCTCAGGGATCATTCGGCTACACCTTC; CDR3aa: CATSDPQGSFGYTF
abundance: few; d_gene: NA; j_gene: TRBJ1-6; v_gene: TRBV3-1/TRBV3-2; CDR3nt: TGTGCCAGCAGCCAAGGTCCCAGGGATTCACCCCTCCACTTT; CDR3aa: CASSQGPRDSPLHF
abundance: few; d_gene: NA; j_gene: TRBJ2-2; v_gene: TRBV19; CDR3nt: TGTGCCAGTAGTATAGATGGGGCCGGGACCGGGGAGCTGTTTTTT; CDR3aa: CASSIDGAGTGELFF
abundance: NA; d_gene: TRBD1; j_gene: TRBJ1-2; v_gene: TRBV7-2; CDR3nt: TGTGCCAGCAGCTTAGTGGGGGGACAGGGAATCTATGGCTACACCTTC; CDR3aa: CASSLVGGQGIYGYTF
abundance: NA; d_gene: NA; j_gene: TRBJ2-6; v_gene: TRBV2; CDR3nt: TGTGCCAGCACTAACGATCTCTCTGGGGCCAACGTCCTGACTTTC; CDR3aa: CASTNDLSGANVLTF
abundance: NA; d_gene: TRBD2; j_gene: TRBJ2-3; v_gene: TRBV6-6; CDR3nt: TGTGCCAGCAGTTACGGAAGCGGGAGGGCAGATACGCAGTATTTT; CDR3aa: CASSYGSGRADTQYF
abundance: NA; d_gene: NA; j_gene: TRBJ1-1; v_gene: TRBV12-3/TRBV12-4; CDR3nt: TGTGCCAGCAGTTTCGGTACTGAAGCTTTCTTT; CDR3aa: CASSFGTEAFF
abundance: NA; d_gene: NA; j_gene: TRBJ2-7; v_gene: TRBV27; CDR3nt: TGTGCCACCCGGGACGGACTACGCGAGCAGTACTTC; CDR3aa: CATRDGLREQYF
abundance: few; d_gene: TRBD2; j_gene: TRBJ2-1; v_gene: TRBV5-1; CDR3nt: TGCGCCAGCAGGGGACTACGAGAAGAGCAGTTCTTC; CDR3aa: CASRGLREEQFF
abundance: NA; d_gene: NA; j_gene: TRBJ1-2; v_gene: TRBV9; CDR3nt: TGTGCCAGCAGCGCATCACCAGGGACAAGCTATGGCTACACCTTC; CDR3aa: CASSASPGTSYGYTF
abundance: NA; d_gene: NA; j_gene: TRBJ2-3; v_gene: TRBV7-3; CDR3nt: TGTGCCAGCAGCTTTGCGGGGTACACAGATACGCAGTATTTT; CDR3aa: CASSFAGYTDTQYF
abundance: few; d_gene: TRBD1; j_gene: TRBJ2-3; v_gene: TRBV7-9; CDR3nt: TGTGCCAGCAGCCCCGGGACAGTCGCACGTAGGGATACGCAGTATTTT; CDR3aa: CASSPGTVARRDTQYF
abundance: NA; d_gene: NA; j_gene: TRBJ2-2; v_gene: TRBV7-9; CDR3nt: TGTGCCAGCAGCCTTCTGGGGGGGAACACCGGGGAGCTGTTTTTT; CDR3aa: CASSLLGGNTGELFF
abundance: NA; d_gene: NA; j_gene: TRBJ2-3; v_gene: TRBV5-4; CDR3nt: TGTGCCAGCAGCCGCGGGACCAACACAGATACGCAGTATTTT; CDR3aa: CASSRGTNTDTQYF
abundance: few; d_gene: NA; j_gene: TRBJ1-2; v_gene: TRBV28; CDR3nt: TGTGCCAGTATAAGCCGGGGGGCTAACTATGGCTACACCTTC; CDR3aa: CASISRGANYGYTF
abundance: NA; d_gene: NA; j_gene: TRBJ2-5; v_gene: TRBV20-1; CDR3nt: TGCAGTGCTCCGGAGACCCAGTACTTC; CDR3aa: CSAPETQYF
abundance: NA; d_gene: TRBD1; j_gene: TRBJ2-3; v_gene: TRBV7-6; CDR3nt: TGTGCCAGCAGCTTAGCGGAACAGGGGTCAGATACGCAGTATTTT; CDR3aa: CASSLAEQGSDTQYF
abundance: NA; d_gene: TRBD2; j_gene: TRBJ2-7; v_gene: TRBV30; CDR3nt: TGTGCCTGGATGAGCGGGAGGTGGGCAAGCTCCTACGAGCAGTACTTC; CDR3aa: CAWMSGRWASSYEQYF
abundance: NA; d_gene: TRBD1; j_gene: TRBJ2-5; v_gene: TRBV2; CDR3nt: TGTGCCAGCAGACCCGACAGGGGTGGCCAAGAGACCCAGTACTTC; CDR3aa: CASRPDRGGQETQYF
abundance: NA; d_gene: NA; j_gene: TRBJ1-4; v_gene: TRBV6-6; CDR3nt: TGTGCCAGCAGTTACTGGGTAGGGGCGTCAGATGAAAAACTGTTTTTT; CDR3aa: CASSYWVGASDEKLFF
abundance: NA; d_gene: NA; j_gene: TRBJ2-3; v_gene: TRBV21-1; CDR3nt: TGTGCCAGCATACGAGCAGATACGCAGTATTTT; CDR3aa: CASIRADTQYF